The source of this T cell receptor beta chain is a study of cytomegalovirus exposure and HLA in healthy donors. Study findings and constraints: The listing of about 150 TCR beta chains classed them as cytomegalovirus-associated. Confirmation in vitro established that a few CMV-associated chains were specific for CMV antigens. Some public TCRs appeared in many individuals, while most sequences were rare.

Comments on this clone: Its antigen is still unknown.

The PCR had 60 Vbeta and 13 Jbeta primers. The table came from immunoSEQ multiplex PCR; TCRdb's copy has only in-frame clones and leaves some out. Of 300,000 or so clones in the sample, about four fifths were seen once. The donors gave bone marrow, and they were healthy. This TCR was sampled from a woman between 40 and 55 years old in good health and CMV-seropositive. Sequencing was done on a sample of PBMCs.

CDR3 DNA: TGTGCCAGCTACAGGGGCGATGGGTTTAATTCACCCCTCCACTTT. Residues: CASYRGDGFNSPLHF. The rearrangement links TRBV5-8 to TRBJ1-6; the match to TRBD1 covers 7 bases. J lost 6 bases, V lost 7 bases, and 10 bases had no gene match. CDR1 is SGHTS and CDR2 is YDEGEE in the germline V gene. The CDR3 extends over 15 amino acids.